What follows are 5 T cell receptor beta chains derived from one specimen sequenced in a study of T cell repertoires in cytomegalovirus infection. TCRdb re-called the reads through MiXCR, storing one row per CDR3 protein. The sample has about 310,000 distinct CDR3 sequences; 20% to 25% are singletons. The antigens for these receptors are not known. The sample in question was cultured PBMCs, obtained from culture after CMV antigen stimulation. These receptors were collected from a human donor in good health (CMV status not recorded). Some clones in this sample may be carry-over from other donors' samples.

This clonotype was counted a few times. The rearrangement links TRBV7-2 to TRBJ1-1; D remains unclear. V lost 3 bases and J lost 7, with 12 bases in between. The CDR3 has 13 residues. Looked up from germline, CDR1 is SGHTA and CDR2 is FQGNSA. In nucleotides, the CDR3 is TGTGCCAGCAGCTTTGGCACACAGCGTGAAGCTTTCTTT. Translation: CASSFGTQREAFF.

The V and J genes are TRBV9 and TRBJ2-1, with 7 bases aligning to TRBD2. J gave up 2 bases and V 3 bases, and 5 bases lay outside the gene matches. The CDR3 is 15 residues long. CDR1 is SGDLS and CDR2 is YYNGEE in the germline V gene. CDR3 sequence (DNA): TGTGCCAGCAGCGCATTAGCGGGCCCCTACAATGAGCAGTTCTTC. Its translation: CASSALAGPYNEQFF.

This clonotype was observed a few times. This chain links TRBV4-3 with TRBJ1-5; D may be TRBD1 (5 bases). Germline V lookup: CDR1 LGHNA, CDR2 YSLEER. V lost 0 bases and J 9 bases, leaving 6 bases between the germline ends. CDR3 length equals 12 residues. This chain's CDR3 is CASSQDRGPQHF. CDR3 nucleotides: TGCGCCAGCAGCCAAGATAGGGGGCCCCAGCATTTT.

This clonotype has a handful of counts. The rearrangement joins TRBV19 to TRBJ1-2; D unclear. V lost 10 bases, J lost 2 bases, and 14 bases lay in between. The CDR3 loop spans 13 amino acids. Germline CDR1 reads LNHDA; CDR2 reads SQIVND (reference sequence). CDR3 protein: CATNPRENYGYTF. CDR3 nucleotides: TGTGCCACCAACCCCCGGGAAAACTATGGCTACACCTTC.

The rearrangement links TRBV7-9 to TRBJ2-1; D is unclear. Germline CDR1 reads SEHNR; CDR2 reads FQNEAQ (reference sequence). Trimming stripped 0 bases from V and 3 bases from J, with 6 bases between. The CDR3 runs to 14 residues. CDR3 DNA sequence: TGTGCCAGCAGCTTAGCGTTAGACTACAATGAGCAGTTCTTC. Translation: CASSLALDYNEQFF.